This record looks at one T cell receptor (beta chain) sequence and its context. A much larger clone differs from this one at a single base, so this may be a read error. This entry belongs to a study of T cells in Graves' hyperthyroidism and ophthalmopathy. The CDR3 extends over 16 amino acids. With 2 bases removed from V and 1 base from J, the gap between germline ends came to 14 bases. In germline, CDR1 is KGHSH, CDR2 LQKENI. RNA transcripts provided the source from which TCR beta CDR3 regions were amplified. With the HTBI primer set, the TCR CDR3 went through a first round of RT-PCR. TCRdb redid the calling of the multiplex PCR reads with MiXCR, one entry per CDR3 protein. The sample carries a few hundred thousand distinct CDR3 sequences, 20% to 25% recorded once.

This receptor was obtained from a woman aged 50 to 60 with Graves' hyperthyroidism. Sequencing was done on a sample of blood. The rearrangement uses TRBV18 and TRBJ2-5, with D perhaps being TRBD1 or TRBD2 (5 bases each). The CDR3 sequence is CASSPRPPGPQETQYF. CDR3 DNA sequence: TGTGCCAGCTCACCAAGACCCCCGGGGCCCCAAGAGACCCAGTACTTC.